These 32 T cell receptor beta chains originate from one sample sequenced in a study of T cell changes during pregnancy in multiple sclerosis. Sequencing was performed with immunoSEQ multiplex PCR; in TCRdb, only in-frame clones are kept and a portion is missing. This table holds tens of thousands of clones, around 92% found once. The sample was CD4+ T cells from peripheral blood mononuclear cells, taken after pregnancy. These receptor sequences come from a female donor in good health, enrolled as a control in a pregnancy study.

The chain joins TRBV9 to TRBJ1-3; D uncertain. The germline CDR1 and CDR2 sequences are SGDLS and YYNGEE. This CDR3 region has 13 residues. V shed 7 bases and J shed 0 bases, with 8 bases lying between them. The CDR3 region has the DNA TGTGCCAGCTGCAAGAGCTCTGGAAACACCATATATTTT. Protein sequence: CASCKSSGNTIYF.

The rearrangement joins TRBV6-5 to TRBJ2-1, with D possibly matching TRBD2 (5 bases). This CDR3 spans 14 amino acids. Trimming shortened V by 4 bases and J by 7 bases, and 14 bases separated the two germline ends. CDR1 and CDR2 (germline): MNHEY, SVGAGI. CDR3 in amino acids: CASSFSPGKNEQFF. The CDR3 DNA is TGTGCCAGCAGTTTCTCCCCGGGGAAGAATGAGCAGTTCTTC.

V is TRBV19 and J is TRBJ1-1, with TRBD1 matching 8 bases. Germline-derived CDR1 and CDR2 are LNHDA and SQIVND (reference sequence). The V gene end was trimmed by 3 bases and the J gene end by 4 bases; junction bases not matched to a gene: 4. The CDR3 is 14 amino acids. CDR3 nucleotide sequence: TGTGCCAGTAGTATGCAGGGGGCGGGCACTGAAGCTTTCTTT. It encodes CASSMQGAGTEAFF.

V and J are TRBV18 and TRBJ2-7, with 9 bases fitting TRBD1. The CDR3 covers 14 residues. Looked up from germline, CDR1 is KGHSH and CDR2 is LQKENI. Trimming took 6 bases from V and 2 from J; bases not matched to a gene: 5. The CDR3 DNA sequence: TGTGCCAGCTCGCGAGGGGACAGGGCCTACGAGCAGTACTTC. Its translation is CASSRGDRAYEQYF.

This sequence joins TRBV28 and TRBJ1-1; 7 bases line up with TRBD1. V dropped 7 bases and J dropped 3; count of bases not matched to a gene: 5. Germline CDR1 is MDHEN and CDR2 is SYDVKM. The CDR3 is 13 amino acids. Here the CDR3 DNA reads TGTGCCAGCACCCGGGACAGTTACACTGAAGCTTTCTTT. Protein: CASTRDSYTEAFF.

CDR3: CASKTGVYGYTF. CDR3 bases: TGTGCCAGCAAGACAGGGGTCTATGGCTACACCTTC. The J gene is TRBJ1-2, the V gene TRBV6-1, with 8 bases fitting TRBD1. CDR3 size: 12 residues. V trimming: 7 bases; J trimming: 4 bases; junction bases outside the gene matches: 2. Germline-derived CDR1 and CDR2 are MNHNS and SASEGT.

The V call is TRBV4-2, the J call TRBJ1-6; possible D gene TRBD1, 6 bases. The germline V and J ends were trimmed by 1 base and 7 bases, with 14 bases remaining between them. This CDR3 spans 16 amino acids. CDR1 LGHNA and CDR2 YNFKEQ come from the germline V gene. The CDR3 loop is CASSQGQGITNSPLHF. In nucleotides, the CDR3 is TGTGCCAGCAGCCAAGGGCAGGGGATCACAAATTCACCCCTCCACTTT.

The V call is TRBV5-6, the J call TRBJ2-5; D perhaps matches TRBD1 (5 bases). In germline, CDR1 is SGHDT, CDR2 YYEEEE. The length of the CDR3 is 15 residues. V was trimmed by 4 bases and J by 2 bases, leaving 15 bases between them. The CDR3 nucleotides read TGTGCCAGCAGCCCTGGACACTTGATACAAGAGACCCAGTACTTC. Protein product: CASSPGHLIQETQYF.

The genes are TRBV10-3 and TRBJ1-6, with a possible D match to TRBD1 (5 bases). Germline assignment: CDR1 ENHRY and CDR2 SYGVKD. The CDR3 is 14 amino acids. V was cut by 4 bases and J by 9 bases, with 13 bases left in between. The CDR3 nucleotides read TGTGCCATCAGTGCGGGCAGGGCGACTTCACCCCTCCACTTT. Amino acids: CAISAGRATSPLHF.

The chain is built from TRBV18 and TRBJ1-1; D possibly corresponds to TRBD1 (6 bases). Germline CDR1 is KGHSH and CDR2 is LQKENI. Trimming took 2 bases from V and 0 from J, leaving 7 bases between them. The CDR3 has 14 residues. DNA of the CDR3: TGTGCCAGCTCACCAGGACAGCTGAACACTGAAGCTTTCTTT. Residues: CASSPGQLNTEAFF.

The gene calls are TRBV28 and TRBJ1-5; no firm D call. V was pared by 5 bases and J by 9 bases, with 14 bases between. This CDR3 spans 13 amino acids. The V gene's germline CDR1 is MDHEN and CDR2 SYDVKM. In nucleotides, the CDR3 is TGTGCCAGCAGTACAGCCCCCGGTAGGCCCCAGCATTTT. Its translation is CASSTAPGRPQHF.

This chain connects TRBV19 to TRBJ1-2; 7 nucleotides agree with TRBD1. Germline V gene sequence: CDR1 LNHDA, CDR2 SQIVND (reference sequence). V lost 5 bases and J lost 1; bases outside the gene matches: 7. The CDR3 length is 15 residues. This chain's CDR3 is CASSERDSSNYGYTF. In nucleotides, the CDR3 is TGTGCCAGTAGTGAAAGGGACAGCAGTAACTATGGCTACACCTTC.

This clone appeared once. The chain carries TRBV2 and TRBJ2-2; 8 bases are a match to TRBD2. Germline V gives CDR1 SNHLY, CDR2 FYNNEI. Losses at the gene ends were 1 base for V and 7 bases for J; bases not matched to a gene: 8. This CDR3 has 16 amino acids. CDR3 loop: CASSEVRGAASGELFF. CDR3 nucleotide sequence: TGTGCCAGCAGTGAAGTGCGGGGGGCCGCGAGCGGGGAGCTGTTTTTT.

This clone was observed a single time. This chain connects TRBV7-2 to TRBJ1-5; 7 bases line up with TRBD1. V lost 5 bases and J lost 6; bases outside the gene matches: 10. Germline CDR1 reads SGHTA; CDR2 reads FQGNSA. The CDR3 is 15 residues long. The CDR3, as DNA: TGTGCCAGCAGCGCCTCGACAGGGATGAGTCAGCCCCAGCATTTT. This codes for CASSASTGMSQPQHF.

The V call is TRBV18, the J call TRBJ1-6; 7 bases fit TRBD1. The CDR3 runs to 14 residues. CDR1 is KGHSH and CDR2 is LQKENI in the germline V gene. V dropped 4 bases and J dropped 7; count of bases not matched to a gene: 4. This chain's CDR3 is CASSHGTENSPLHF. The DNA of the CDR3 is TGTGCCAGCTCACACGGGACAGAAAATTCACCCCTCCACTTT.

V usage is TRBV2 and J usage is TRBJ1-3; the D gene is possibly TRBD1 (5 bases). V gave up 6 bases and J gave up 6 bases, with 15 bases separating them. The CDR3 runs to 14 residues. Germline CDR1 and CDR2: SNHLY and FYNNEI. The chain's CDR3 is CASRGAGVENTIYF. CDR3 in DNA: TGTGCCAGCAGGGGTGCGGGGGTCGAAAACACCATATATTTT.

CDR3 region: CASSQSATGVTEAFF. Written as DNA, the CDR3 is TGCGCCAGCAGCCAATCGGCGACAGGAGTCACTGAAGCTTTCTTT. The chain recombines TRBV4-1 with TRBJ1-1; a possible D gene is TRBD1 (6 bases). There are 15 residues in the CDR3. The V gene's germline CDR1 is MGHRA and CDR2 YSYEKL. V lost 2 bases to trimming and J lost 4 bases, with 14 bases between them.

This clone was found a few times. The chain joins TRBV12-5 to TRBJ1-2; D unresolved. Trimming removed 1 base from V and 0 bases from J, with 9 bases in between. CDR3 length: 15 residues. In germline, CDR1 is LGHNT, CDR2 FRNRAP. The CDR3, as DNA: TGTGCTAGTGGTTTGGAGACACAGTCTAACTATGGCTACACCTTC. Its protein product is CASGLETQSNYGYTF.

The chain joins TRBV6-5 to TRBJ1-5, with D possibly TRBD1 on 5 matching bases. CDR1 and CDR2 (germline): MNHEY, SVGAGI. V was cut by 0 bases and J by 4 bases, with 7 bases left in between. The length of the CDR3 is 14 residues. Here the CDR3 reads CASSYSRGNQPQHF. DNA of the CDR3: TGTGCCAGCAGTTACTCAAGGGGTAATCAGCCCCAGCATTTT.

The chain uses TRBV7-2 and TRBJ2-7, with 8 positions matching TRBD2. Germline values: CDR1 SGHTA, CDR2 FQGNSA. There are 14 residues in the CDR3. Germline trimming cut 3 bases from V and 4 bases from J; bases unmatched to any gene: 5. As DNA, the CDR3 is TGTGCCAGCAGCTTCGGGACTAGGACTTACGAGCAGTACTTC. This gives the protein CASSFGTRTYEQYF.

The V and J genes are TRBV5-6 and TRBJ2-7; no definite D call. V lost 3 bases and J 4 bases, leaving 5 bases between the germline ends. CDR3 length: 11 amino acids. Per the germline V gene, CDR1 is SGHDT and CDR2 is YYEEEE. The CDR3 is CASSSLYEQYF. The CDR3 coding sequence is TGTGCCAGCAGCTCGTTGTACGAGCAGTACTTC.

The chain combines TRBV25-1 with TRBJ1-4; tentatively, D is TRBD1 (5 bases). The CDR3 runs 14 residues. Trimming stripped 5 bases from V and 6 bases from J, with 13 bases between. Germline V lookup: CDR1 MGHDK, CDR2 SYGVNS. The CDR3: CASSRPGGDEKLFF. The CDR3 DNA is TGTGCCAGCAGTAGACCCGGGGGTGATGAAAAACTGTTTTTT.

The chain joins TRBV6-6 to TRBJ2-4; D not resolved. V was clipped by 0 bases and J by 8 bases, with 8 bases between them. The CDR3 consists of 13 residues. Germline lookup yields CDR1 MNHNY and CDR2 SVGAGI (reference sequence). The CDR3 coding sequence is TGTGCCAGCAGTTACTCTAGCAGCCACATTCAGTACTTC. Residues: CASSYSSSHIQYF.

This clone has a single count. The chain combines TRBV7-9 with TRBJ2-3; 11 bases fit TRBD2. Germline CDR1 is SEHNR and CDR2 is FQNEAQ (reference sequence). The J segment lost 3 bases and the V segment lost 5 bases, leaving 10 bases of the junction unmatched. This CDR3 spans 17 amino acids. CDR3 amino acids: CASSRGASGGLTDTQYF. In DNA, the CDR3 is TGTGCCAGCAGCCGCGGGGCTAGCGGGGGGTTAACAGATACGCAGTATTTT.

This clone is a singleton in its sample. The rearrangement joins TRBV4-1 to TRBJ2-3, with 10 bases aligning to TRBD2. CDR3 size: 18 residues. CDR1 and CDR2 (germline): MGHRA, YSYEKL. The junction had 9 bases not matched to a gene; V was cut back by 2 bases and J by 1 base. The CDR3 loop reads CASSQLLAGPSGTDTQYF. As DNA, the CDR3 is TGCGCCAGCAGCCAACTACTAGCGGGGCCCTCGGGCACAGATACGCAGTATTTT.

CDR3 protein: CASSGAVVADTQYF. The CDR3 nucleotides are TGTGCCAGTAGTGGGGCAGTGGTCGCAGATACGCAGTATTTT. The chain joins TRBV19 to TRBJ2-3, with D perhaps TRBD1 (5 bases). Trimming shortened V by 5 bases and J by 4 bases, and 13 bases separated the two germline ends. The CDR3 extends over 14 amino acids. Germline CDR1 reads LNHDA; CDR2 reads SQIVND (reference sequence).

The DNA of the CDR3 is TGTGCCAGCAGCTTGTCCAGTTACACTGAAGCTTTCTTT. This codes for CASSLSSYTEAFF. The V gene is TRBV7-2, the J gene TRBJ1-1, with D unclear. Germline CDR1 SGHTA, CDR2 FQGNSA. V lost 3 bases and J lost 3, with 8 bases in between. CDR3 size: 13 residues.

V and J are TRBV9 and TRBJ2-1, with D possibly TRBD1 on 5 matching bases. There are 14 residues in the CDR3. V was pared by 4 bases and J by 7 bases, with 15 bases between. The germline CDR1 and CDR2 sequences are SGDLS and YYNGEE. In nucleotides, the CDR3 is TGTGCCAGCAGCCCCCATTATTCAGGGAATGAGCAGTTCTTC. This sequence encodes CASSPHYSGNEQFF.

The genes are TRBV7-8 and TRBJ1-2; 7 bases are a match to TRBD1. V shed 5 bases, J shed 5 bases, and the junction held 14 bases outside the gene matches. The germline CDR1 and CDR2 sequences are SGHVS and FQNEAQ. The CDR3 covers 16 residues. CDR3: CASSQTSGAGGYGYTF. CDR3 nucleotide sequence: TGTGCCAGCAGCCAAACCTCCGGGGCAGGGGGGTATGGCTACACCTTC.

V is TRBV7-2 and J is TRBJ1-1, with D uncertain. The CDR3 length is 15 residues. Germline lookup yields CDR1 SGHTA and CDR2 FQGNSA. The V end was cut by 5 bases, the J end by 5 bases, with 18 bases between. DNA of the CDR3: TGTGCCAGCAGCCCGGACTCCACGATCAAGACTGAAGCTTTCTTT. This encodes CASSPDSTIKTEAFF.

The genes are TRBV5-6 and TRBJ2-2, with D maybe TRBD2 (5 bases). Germline CDR1 is SGHDT and CDR2 is YYEEEE. This CDR3 has 15 amino acids. V was cut by 0 bases and J by 4 bases, with 10 bases left in between. The CDR3 here is CASSLEQRPTGELFF. The CDR3 DNA follows: TGTGCCAGCAGCTTGGAACAGCGGCCCACCGGGGAGCTGTTTTTT.

This chain connects TRBV5-1 to TRBJ2-5, with D possibly TRBD1 on 5 matching bases. Trimming shortened V by 4 bases and J by 5 bases, and 12 bases separated the two germline ends. CDR3 length equals 13 residues. CDR1 and CDR2 from the germline V gene are SGHRS and YFSETQ. CDR3 in DNA: TGCGCCAGCAGCCGCTCAGGGCCCGAGACCCAGTACTTC. It encodes CASSRSGPETQYF.